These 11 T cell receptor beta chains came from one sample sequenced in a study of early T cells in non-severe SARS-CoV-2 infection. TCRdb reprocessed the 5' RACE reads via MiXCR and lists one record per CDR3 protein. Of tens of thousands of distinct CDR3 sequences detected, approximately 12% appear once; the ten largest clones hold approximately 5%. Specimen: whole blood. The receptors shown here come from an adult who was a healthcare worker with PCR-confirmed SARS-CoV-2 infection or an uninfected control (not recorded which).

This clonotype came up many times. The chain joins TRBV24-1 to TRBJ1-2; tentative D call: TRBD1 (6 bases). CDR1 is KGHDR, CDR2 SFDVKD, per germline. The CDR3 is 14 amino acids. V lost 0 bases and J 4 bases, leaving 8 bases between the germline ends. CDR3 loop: CATSDLWGAYGYTF. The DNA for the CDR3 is TGTGCCACCAGTGATTTGTGGGGGGCCTATGGCTACACCTTC.

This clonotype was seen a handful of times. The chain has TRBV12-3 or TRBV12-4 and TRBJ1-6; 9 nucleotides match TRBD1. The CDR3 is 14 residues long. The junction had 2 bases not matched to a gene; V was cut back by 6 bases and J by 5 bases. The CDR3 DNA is TGTGCCAGCAGACGGACAGGGGATAATTCACCCCTCCACTTT. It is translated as CASRRTGDNSPLHF.

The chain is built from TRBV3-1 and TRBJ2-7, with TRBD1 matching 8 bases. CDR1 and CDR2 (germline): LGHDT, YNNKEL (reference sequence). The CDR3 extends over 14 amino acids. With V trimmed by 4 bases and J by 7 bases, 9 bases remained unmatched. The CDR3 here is CASSPRDRKREQYF. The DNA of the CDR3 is TGTGCCAGCAGCCCTCGGGACAGGAAAAGGGAGCAGTACTTC.

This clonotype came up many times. The CDR3, as DNA: TGTGCCAGTACCGAGGCAGGCTATGGCTACACCTTC. This codes for CASTEAGYGYTF. The genes are TRBV19 and TRBJ1-2, with D hard to call. V shed 7 bases and J shed 4 bases, with 10 bases lying between them. The CDR3 runs 12 residues. The germline CDR1 and CDR2 sequences are LNHDA and SQIVND (reference sequence).

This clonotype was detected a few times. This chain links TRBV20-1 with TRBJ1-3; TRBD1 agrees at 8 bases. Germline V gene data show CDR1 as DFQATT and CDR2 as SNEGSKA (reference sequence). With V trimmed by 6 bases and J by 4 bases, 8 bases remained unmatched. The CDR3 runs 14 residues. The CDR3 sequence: CSARDRRSGNTIYF. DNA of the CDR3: TGCAGTGCGAGGGACAGGAGGTCCGGAAACACCATATATTTT.

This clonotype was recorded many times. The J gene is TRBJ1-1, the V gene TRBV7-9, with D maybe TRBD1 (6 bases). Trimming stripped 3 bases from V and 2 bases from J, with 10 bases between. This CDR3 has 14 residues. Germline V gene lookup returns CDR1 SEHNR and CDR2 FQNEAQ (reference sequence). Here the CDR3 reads CASSFIGTNTEAFF. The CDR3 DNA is TGTGCCAGCAGCTTCATTGGGACAAACACTGAAGCTTTCTTT.

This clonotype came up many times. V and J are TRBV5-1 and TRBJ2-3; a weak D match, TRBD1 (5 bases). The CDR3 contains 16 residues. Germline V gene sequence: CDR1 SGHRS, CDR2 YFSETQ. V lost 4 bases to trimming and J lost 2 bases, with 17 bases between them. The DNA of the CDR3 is TGCGCCAGCAGCCCTCTCCAGCGAGGACACACAGATACGCAGTATTTT. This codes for CASSPLQRGHTDTQYF. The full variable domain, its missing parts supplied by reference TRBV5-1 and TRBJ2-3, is KAGVTQTPRYLIKTRGQQVTLSCSPISGHRSVSWYQQTPGQGLQFLFEYFSETQRNKGNFPGRFSGRQFSNSRSEMNVSTLELGDSALYLCASSPLQRGHTDTQYFGPGTRLTVL.

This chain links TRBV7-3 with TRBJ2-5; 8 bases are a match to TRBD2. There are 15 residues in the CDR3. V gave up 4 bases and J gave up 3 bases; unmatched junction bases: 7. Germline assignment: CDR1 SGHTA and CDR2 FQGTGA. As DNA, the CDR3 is TGTGCCAGCAGCTCGGGCGGGGGGACCAAAGAGACCCAGTACTTC. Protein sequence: CASSSGGGTKETQYF.

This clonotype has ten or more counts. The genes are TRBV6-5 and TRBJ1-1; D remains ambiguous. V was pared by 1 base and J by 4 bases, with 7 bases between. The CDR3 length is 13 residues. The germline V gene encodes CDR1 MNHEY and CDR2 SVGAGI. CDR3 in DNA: TGTGCCAGCAGTTACTGGTCAGGCACTGAAGCTTTCTTT. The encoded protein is CASSYWSGTEAFF.

CDR3 sequence (DNA): TGTGCCAGCAGCCCAGAGGCCCGGACCCATGGGGCCAACGTCCTGACTTTC. Protein sequence: CASSPEARTHGANVLTF. The chain is built from TRBV7-8 and TRBJ2-6; D is unclear. V was clipped by 5 bases and J by 3 bases, with 17 bases between them. Germline V gene sequence: CDR1 SGHVS, CDR2 FQNEAQ. This CDR3 has 17 residues.

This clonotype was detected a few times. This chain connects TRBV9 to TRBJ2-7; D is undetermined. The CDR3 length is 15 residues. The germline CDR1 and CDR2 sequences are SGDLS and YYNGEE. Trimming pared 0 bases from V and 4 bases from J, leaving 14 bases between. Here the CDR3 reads CASSVAPGGRYEQYF. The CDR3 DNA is TGTGCCAGCAGCGTAGCCCCAGGCGGAAGATACGAGCAGTACTTC. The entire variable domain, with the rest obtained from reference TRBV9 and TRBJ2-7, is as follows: DSGVTQTPKHLITATGQRVTLRCSPRSGDLSVYWYQQSLDQGLQFLIQYYNGEERAKGNILERFSAQQFPDLHSELNLSSLELGDSALYFCASSVAPGGRYEQYFGPGTRLTVT.